This T cell receptor (beta chain) was found in a study of T cells in Graves' hyperthyroidism and ophthalmopathy (dated by TCRdb to 2018 to 2020). About the study as a whole: Peripheral blood samples were taken at initial diagnosis, before any treatment was given. In over five Graves' hyperthyroidism patients, the study also compared T-cell repertoires from thyroid tissue with T-cell repertoires from blood. A discovery cohort of about 100 patients, fewer than 50 with Graves' ophthalmopathy and over 55 with stable Graves' hyperthyroidism, was used to find distinguishing TCR V-J signatures. The roughly 90 discovery patients were divided at random into training and test sets in a 7:3 ratio. TCR Vbeta CDR3 sequencing of 140 or so peripheral blood samples (approximately 44 ophthalmopathy, 75 hyperthyroidism and 17 progressor patients) is reported in the paper. After sampling, hyperthyroidism patients received methimazole starting at 30 mg daily, and ophthalmopathy patients received high-dose intravenous methylprednisolone. An independent validation cohort of 18 to 20 hyperthyroidism patients and approximately 15 patients who later progressed to ophthalmopathy tested prospective prediction of ophthalmopathy.

Overall study results and their limits: During validation, the model predicted progression to ophthalmopathy a median of approximately 7 months ahead of onset, with approximately 70% sensitivity and 72% to 85% specificity. In cross-validation, a model built on a 13 V-J signature told ophthalmopathy apart from stable hyperthyroidism with under 90% sensitivity and around 84% specificity, and in testing the same model reached 80%/75%. Blood samples also contained most of the expanded thyroid clonotypes (frequency above 0.001), which suggests that blood repertoires may reflect thyroid immune responses. No statistical method was used to fix the sample size in advance, and group allocation was not hidden from the investigators.

Stable Graves' hyperthyroidism was defined as the absence of progression to ophthalmopathy over 18 months of follow-up. The hyperthyroidism patients were between 18 and 65 years old and newly diagnosed, with a disease duration of less than 2 months. Any patient with an uncontrolled infection, another autoimmune disease, pregnancy or lactation was excluded. Diagnoses relied on clinical symptoms, serum thyroxine and TRAb, thyroid ultrasound and orbital computed tomography. PBMCs were separated from 8 to 10 ml of fresh peripheral blood using Ficoll-Paque density gradient centrifugation. Total RNA was extracted using Trizol reagent, and RNA quality was assessed on an Agilent 2100 Bioanalyzer. The CDR3 spans 13 residues, from the cysteine through the phenylalanine. Solely the CDR3 DNA is kept, with 39 bases framed from the first base. Trimming leaves V shorter by 4 bases and J shorter by 8 bases, with the junction holding 5 bases beyond the gene matches. CDR1 and CDR2 are read off the germline V gene (reference sequence) as GTSNPN and SVGIG.

The TCR beta CDR3 regions were amplified from RNA transcripts. For the first round of RT-PCR on the TCR CDR3, the HTBI primer set was used together with the Qiagen OneStep RT-PCR kit. The libraries were constructed in a second round of multiplex PCR and then size-selected and purified. Libraries were sequenced paired-end with 100 bp reads on an Illumina HiSeq2000. As for how the authors treated the data: SOAPnuke was used to process the raw data, throwing out any read that contained adapters or uncalled bases, had a mean Phred below 15, or lacked an exact constant-primer or identifier match. COPE v1.2.5 was used to merge the high-quality paired reads, and each unique nucleotide sequence was defined as a clonotype. Clonotypes were aligned to IMGT TRBV, TRBD and TRBJ reference segments using MiTCR v1.1. Analysis was restricted to V-J combinations with a frequency above 0.0001, which covered approximately 99% of repertoires. The TCS score was defined as F50 (clonal expansion) divided by E x V (chaos), with BLOSUM62-based TCRdist calculated between CDR3 peptides within each V-J. Welch's t-statistics and random forest reduced 500 to 550 V-J features to some 14, which were used in a naive Bayes classifier (R e1071). TCRdb trimmed the raw reads at Q25, called clones with MiXCR and kept productive beta chains. Rows are unified per CDR3 protein, each entry keeping the most common DNA and genes. For this entry, the V and J calls and clone size follow TCRdb and not the study's own pipeline. A total of some 270,000 distinct CDR3 sequences appear in this sample, roughly an eighth of them only once. The top ten clonotypes cover 6.5% to 10% of the sample.

This clonotype was counted between two and nine times. The target of this receptor is not known. Qualities for individual bases were not recorded, and no much larger clone is one base off. This receptor was obtained from a woman between 40 and 55 years old with Graves' hyperthyroidism. Sequenced: blood. This chain joins TRBV30 to TRBJ1-6; TRBD1 aligns with 7 central bases. Read as DNA, the sequence is TGTGCCTGGAATGGACAGGCACATTCACCCCTCCACTTT. It translates as CAWNGQAHSPLHF.